The 24 T cell receptor beta chains listed next were all sequenced from one sample in a study of blood T cell repertoires in COVID-19. The assay was immunoSEQ multiplex PCR, and TCRdb's table has in-frame clones only and misses some. The data hold a few hundred thousand clones, with roughly nine tenths observed a single time. Source material: peripheral blood. These receptors were collected from a man aged 18 to 29 with active or convalescent COVID-19.

The V and J genes are TRBV20-1 and TRBJ1-1; no clear D gene. This CDR3 contains 11 residues. The V gene's germline CDR1 is DFQATT and CDR2 SNEGSKA (reference sequence). V was clipped by 2 bases and J by 8 bases, with 9 bases between them. CDR3 bases: TGCAGTGCTAGATGGACTGACGAAGCTTTCTTT. It yields the protein CSARWTDEAFF.

The chain employs TRBV5-6 and TRBJ2-7; 11 nucleotides match TRBD1. V trimming: 3 bases; J trimming: 2 bases; junction bases outside the gene matches: 4. Germline-derived CDR1 and CDR2 are SGHDT and YYEEEE. This CDR3 region has 15 residues. The CDR3 coding sequence is TGTGCCAGCAGCTCCCTGGGACAGGGGGCCTACGAGCAGTACTTC. It encodes CASSSLGQGAYEQYF.

The CDR3 DNA follows: TGTGCCAGTAGTATAGGCCACAGGGAAGAGACCCAGTACTTC. It encodes CASSIGHREETQYF. The chain uses TRBV19 and TRBJ2-5; weak D call: TRBD1 (6 bases). Germline lookup yields CDR1 LNHDA and CDR2 SQIVND (reference sequence). With 1 base removed from V and 3 bases from J, the gap between germline ends came to 9 bases. The length of the CDR3 is 14 residues.

The chain uses TRBV7-3 and TRBJ2-5; TRBD1 matches 7 bases. This CDR3 region has 13 residues. V lost 5 bases and J lost 5; bases outside the gene matches: 5. Germline assignment: CDR1 SGHTA and CDR2 FQGTGA. The CDR3 is CASSPTGIETQYF. CDR3 coding DNA: TGTGCCAGCAGCCCGACAGGGATCGAGACCCAGTACTTC.

The gene calls are TRBV6-2 or TRBV6-3 and TRBJ2-7; 7 bases align to TRBD1. The V and J ends lost 6 bases and 1 base, in that order; junction bases with no gene match: 3. Per germline, CDR1 MNHEY and CDR2 SVGEGT. The CDR3 is 13 residues long. DNA for the CDR3: TGTGCCAGCAGCCGGACAGGTTCCTACGAGCAGTACTTC. As protein: CASSRTGSYEQYF.

The V and J genes are TRBV5-1 and TRBJ1-1; TRBD1 is a possible D gene (5 bases). Germline assignment: CDR1 SGHRS and CDR2 YFSETQ. The CDR3 contains 17 residues. Trimming removed 0 bases from V and 1 base from J, with 16 bases in between. This CDR3 reads CASSLEKVTDQNTEAFF. As DNA, the CDR3 is TGCGCCAGCAGCTTGGAGAAGGTGACAGACCAGAACACTGAAGCTTTCTTT.

The chain combines TRBV30 with TRBJ2-7; D may be TRBD2 (7 bases). V gave up 0 bases and J gave up 7 bases, with 19 bases separating them. The CDR3 runs to 15 residues. CDR1 is GTSNPN, CDR2 SVGIG, per germline (reference sequence). CDR3 sequence (DNA): TGTGCCTGGAGTGTACGCGCGGGGGCGCTTACAGAGCAGTACTTC. This gives the protein CAWSVRAGALTEQYF.

The chain couples TRBV27 to TRBJ1-1; 7 bases match TRBD1. The CDR3 runs to 14 residues. Germline loops: CDR1 MNHEY, CDR2 SMNVEV (reference sequence). Trimming took 6 bases from V and 4 from J; bases not matched to a gene: 8. The DNA of the CDR3 is TGTGCCAGCAGCCCCCGACAGGGTCCCACTGAAGCTTTCTTT. It specifies CASSPRQGPTEAFF.

This chain links TRBV5-4 with TRBJ1-4; 10 bases are a match to TRBD1. CDR1 and CDR2 from the germline V gene are SGHNT and YYREEE (reference sequence). The CDR3 spans 14 residues. V lost 6 bases to trimming and J lost 2 bases; unmatched junction nucleotides: 1. The CDR3 region has the DNA TGTGCCAGCAAGGACAGGGGGACTAATGAAAAACTGTTTTTT. As protein: CASKDRGTNEKLFF.

The chain uses TRBV19 and TRBJ2-2; D gene unclear. Germline V lookup: CDR1 LNHDA, CDR2 SQIVND (reference sequence). Trimming removed 6 bases at V and 0 bases at J, with 11 bases between. The CDR3 contains 15 residues. This chain's CDR3 is CASRDLDTNTGELFF. CDR3 DNA sequence: TGTGCCAGTAGGGATCTAGATACGAACACCGGGGAGCTGTTTTTT.

This clone appeared once. The rearrangement uses TRBV5-8 and TRBJ1-2; weak D call: TRBD1 (6 bases). Germline V gene sequence: CDR1 SGHTS, CDR2 YDEGEE. The V gene lost 3 bases and the J gene lost 3 bases, with 18 bases spanning the gap. The CDR3 extends over 16 amino acids. This chain's CDR3 is CASSSRQARRHYGYTF. CDR3 nucleotide sequence: TGTGCCAGCAGCTCACGACAGGCAAGGCGGCACTATGGCTACACCTTC.

The genes are TRBV7-2 and TRBJ1-5, with D perhaps TRBD1 (6 bases). Trimming pared 3 bases from V and 3 bases from J, leaving 9 bases between. This CDR3 comprises 14 residues. Per germline, CDR1 SGHTA and CDR2 FQGNSA. CDR3 loop: CASSFQGFNQPQHF. The CDR3 DNA is TGTGCCAGCAGCTTCCAGGGGTTCAATCAGCCCCAGCATTTT.

Written as DNA, the CDR3 is TGTGCCAGCAGCCCACTAGCGGGGGGAAATGAGCAGTTCTTC. It translates to CASSPLAGGNEQFF. The chain employs TRBV7-3 and TRBJ2-1; 12 nucleotides agree with TRBD2. The junction had 3 bases not matched to a gene; V was cut back by 5 bases and J by 7 bases. Germline CDR1 is SGHTA and CDR2 is FQGTGA. This CDR3 is built from 14 residues.

This clone was seen a few times. This chain links TRBV18 with TRBJ1-5; D uncertain. Trimming took 3 bases from V and 2 from J, leaving 8 bases between them. CDR1 and CDR2 from the germline V gene are KGHSH and LQKENI. The CDR3 is 14 residues long. In nucleotides, the CDR3 is TGTGCCAGCTCACCTGATAGCGGCAATCAGCCCCAGCATTTT. Encoded protein: CASSPDSGNQPQHF.

The J gene is TRBJ2-3, the V gene TRBV5-1; D is uncertain. The CDR3 is made up of 15 amino acids. V was clipped by 4 bases and J by 2 bases, with 14 bases between them. Germline V gene data show CDR1 as SGHRS and CDR2 as YFSETQ. The CDR3 DNA reads as TGCGCCAGCAGCCCGTCTGGGCGTCTCACAGATACGCAGTATTTT. Its protein product is CASSPSGRLTDTQYF.

Only one count was recorded for this clone. The chain has TRBV5-1 and TRBJ2-7, with 10 bases matching TRBD1. This CDR3 has 14 residues. V shed 4 bases and J 6 bases; nucleotides not matched to a gene: 7. CDR1 and CDR2 from the germline V gene are SGHRS and YFSETQ. Here the CDR3 reads CASSEPGQGTEQYF. The CDR3, as DNA: TGCGCCAGCAGCGAACCGGGACAGGGGACCGAGCAGTACTTC.

The rearrangement links TRBV30 to TRBJ1-1; D is ambiguous. This CDR3 is built from 14 residues. V gave up 4 bases and J gave up 1 base, with 13 bases separating them. Germline V gives CDR1 GTSNPN, CDR2 SVGIG (reference sequence). The CDR3 nucleotides read TGTGCCTGGATTCAGGACTATTCGAACACTGAAGCTTTCTTT. This sequence encodes CAWIQDYSNTEAFF.

A remark on this clone: At one end, the junction sequence differs from germline, possibly due to a read error. The chain carries TRBV9 and TRBJ2-2; D is possibly TRBD2 (5 bases). This CDR3 region has 12 residues. Per the germline V gene, CDR1 is SGDLS and CDR2 is YYNGEE. CDR3 sequence: CASNGNPGELFF. The CDR3 bases are TGTGCCAGCAACGGGAACCCCGGGGAGCTGTTTTTT.

V is TRBV10-3 and J is TRBJ2-1, with 11 bases identical to TRBD2. Germline CDR1 ENHRY, CDR2 SYGVKD. The V segment lost 0 bases and the J segment 9 bases; nucleotides outside the gene matches: 10. This CDR3 region has 17 residues. CDR3 coding DNA: TGTGCCATCAGTGAGTCGCCCCAACTAGCGGGAGATGGTGAGCAGTTCTTC. Translating gives CAISESPQLAGDGEQFF.

This rearrangement joins TRBV29-1 to TRBJ2-1; TRBD1 matches at 7 bases. The germline CDR1 and CDR2 sequences are SQVTM and ANQGSEA. The J segment lost 3 bases and the V segment lost 7 bases, leaving 9 bases of the junction unmatched. The CDR3 is 14 amino acids. The CDR3 nucleotides are TGCAGCGGCTACGGGACAGAACACTACAATGAGCAGTTCTTC. It is translated as CSGYGTEHYNEQFF.

This clone was recorded once. The chain couples TRBV5-1 to TRBJ2-5; TRBD2 matches at 8 bases. J lost 1 base, V lost 2 bases, and 7 bases had no gene match. CDR1 and CDR2 (germline): SGHRS, YFSETQ. This CDR3 region has 16 residues. The DNA for the CDR3 is TGCGCCAGCAGCTTTGGCAGCGGGGGATTCCAAGAGACCCAGTACTTC. This translates into CASSFGSGGFQETQYF.

This chain connects TRBV19 to TRBJ1-1; unclear D gene. V was shortened by 6 bases and J by 2 bases, with 10 bases between the two germline ends. Germline V CDR1 and CDR2: LNHDA, SQIVND (reference sequence). There are 13 residues in the CDR3. CDR3 region: CASSSQVNTEAFF. As DNA, the CDR3 is TGTGCCAGTAGCAGTCAAGTAAACACTGAAGCTTTCTTT.

Written as DNA, the CDR3 is TGCGCCAGCAGCGAATGGACTAGCGGGGGCTACGAGCAGTACTTC. Translating it yields CASSEWTSGGYEQYF. This chain joins TRBV5-1 and TRBJ2-7, with TRBD2 matching 13 bases. CDR3 length: 15 amino acids. V gave up 4 bases and J gave up 3 bases; unmatched junction bases: 4. The V gene's germline CDR1 is SGHRS and CDR2 YFSETQ.

V usage is TRBV6-1 and J usage is TRBJ1-2; 11 nucleotides match TRBD1. CDR3 size: 15 residues. The V and J ends lost 1 base and 6 bases, in that order; junction bases with no gene match: 4. From germline, CDR1 is MNHNS and CDR2 SASEGT. Written as DNA, the CDR3 is TGTGCCAGCAGTGAAGGAGGGACAGGGGGTGATGGCTACACCTTC. Protein: CASSEGGTGGDGYTF.